The rows below give T cell receptor beta chains drawn from one sample of a study of blood T cell repertoires in COVID-19. Profiled with immunoSEQ multiplex PCR; TCRdb holds only in-frame clones, not every one. The data contain roughly 300,000 clones, around 87% of them seen just once; the ten biggest clones take up about 8%. The specimen sequenced was peripheral blood. Source of these receptors: a woman in her fifties or sixties who had recovered from COVID-19. Both conserved end residues are part of each CDR3. The D gene is left open where the match is weak. Some rows have no size entry. The others give once, few or many, or a class for an expanded clone.

>TRBJ2-7|NA|TRBD1|TRBV24-1|13
CATSSGTGYEQYF
TGTGCCACCAGTTCCGGGACAGGCTACGAGCAGTACTTC
>TRBJ2-5|NA|TRBD1|TRBV10-3|13
CAISGGQQETQYF
TGTGCCATCAGTGGGGGACAGCAAGAGACCCAGTACTTC
>TRBJ1-1|once|NA|TRBV9|14
CASSNSGGGTEAFF
TGTGCCAGCAGCAACAGTGGGGGGGGCACTGAAGCTTTCTTT
>TRBJ2-1|NA|TRBD2|TRBV5-1|15
CASSFLAESYNEQFF
TGCGCCAGCAGCTTTCTAGCGGAGTCCTACAATGAGCAGTTCTTC
>TRBJ2-7|NA|NA|TRBV6-1|14
CASSESGQLYEQYF
TGTGCCAGCAGTGAAAGTGGACAGCTCTACGAGCAGTACTTC
>TRBJ2-1|once|TRBD2|TRBV4-3|15
CASSAGGSSYNEQFF
TGCGCCAGCAGTGCCGGGGGGAGCTCCTACAATGAGCAGTTCTTC
>TRBJ2-5|once|NA|TRBV28|13
CASKAGPQETQYF
TGTGCCAGCAAAGCAGGCCCCCAGGAGACCCAGTACTTC
>TRBJ2-7|NA|TRBD1|TRBV5-1|14
CASSLEGQAYEQYF
TGCGCCAGCAGCTTGGAAGGACAGGCCTACGAGCAGTACTTC
>TRBJ2-1|NA|TRBD2|TRBV30|13
CAWDRLARNEQFF
TGTGCCTGGGACCGACTAGCGCGCAATGAGCAGTTCTTC
>TRBJ1-6|NA|NA|TRBV19|16
CASSIVRSAPNSPLHF
TGTGCCAGTAGTATAGTCCGGTCAGCGCCGAATTCACCCCTCCACTTT
>TRBJ1-2|NA|TRBD1|TRBV27|14
CASRTPGGTYGYTF
TGTGCCAGCCGGACTCCAGGGGGGACCTATGGCTACACCTTC
>TRBJ1-4|NA|TRBD1|TRBV19|15
CASSILRQGGEKLFF
TGTGCCAGTAGTATACTCCGACAGGGCGGCGAAAAACTGTTTTTT
>TRBJ2-2|NA|NA|TRBV18|15
CASSRGHPSTGELFF
TGTGCCAGCTCACGGGGACATCCGAGCACCGGGGAGCTGTTTTTT
>TRBJ2-7|NA|NA|TRBV7-2|14
CASSHNLRAGEQYF
TGTGCCAGCAGTCATAACCTCAGGGCCGGCGAGCAGTACTTC
>TRBJ2-7|NA|TRBD2|TRBV7-9|16
CASSLAQREKIVEQYF
TGTGCCAGCAGCTTGGCGCAGCGGGAGAAGATTGTGGAGCAGTACTTC
>TRBJ2-5|NA|NA|TRBV6-5|13
CASSYGGLETQYF
TGTGCCAGCAGTTACGGAGGACTGGAGACCCAGTACTTC
>TRBJ2-1|NA|TRBD1|TRBV6-2/TRBV6-3|13
CASSYDREYEQFF
TGTGCCAGCAGTTACGACAGGGAATATGAGCAGTTCTTC
>TRBJ2-5|NA|NA|TRBV28|11
CASSYRETQYF
TGTGCCAGCAGTTATCGGGAGACCCAGTACTTC
>TRBJ2-3|NA|TRBD2|TRBV7-2|17
CASSLAKAGGPPDTQYF
TGTGCCAGCAGCTTAGCAAAAGCGGGAGGGCCCCCGGATACGCAGTATTTT
>TRBJ1-1|few|NA|TRBV19|14
CASSISGGNTEAFF
TGTGCCAGTAGTATCTCCGGGGGTAACACTGAAGCTTTCTTT
>TRBJ2-1|few|NA|TRBV19|18
CASSLSTSTESSYNEQFF
TGTGCCAGTAGTCTATCAACCTCGACTGAGAGCTCCTACAATGAGCAGTTCTTC
>TRBJ2-1|NA|NA|TRBV20-1|16
CSASPVERIMGNEQFF
TGCAGTGCTAGTCCAGTGGAGCGGATCATGGGTAATGAGCAGTTCTTC
>TRBJ2-1|once|TRBD1|TRBV12-3/TRBV12-4|13
CASSPSTGVGAFF
TGTGCCAGCAGTCCGAGTACAGGGGTCGGGGCGTTCTTC
>TRBJ1-1|NA|NA|TRBV3-1/TRBV3-2|15
CASSPPTRKNTEAFF
TGTGCCAGCAGCCCACCCACACGTAAGAACACTGAAGCTTTCTTT
>TRBJ2-3|NA|TRBD1|TRBV7-7|15
CASSLGQGGTDTQYF
TGTGCTAGCAGCCTGGGACAGGGGGGCACAGATACGCAGTATTTT
>TRBJ2-7|NA|NA|TRBV5-1|12
CASSLDNYEQYF
TGCGCCAGCAGCTTGGACAATTACGAGCAGTACTTC
>TRBJ1-1|NA|NA|TRBV18|13
CASSPPLRAEAFF
TGTGCCAGCTCACCTCCTCTCAGGGCAGAAGCTTTCTTT
>TRBJ1-6|NA|NA|TRBV27|14
CASSSGLINSPLHF
TGTGCCAGCAGTTCGGGACTGATTAATTCACCCCTCCACTTT
>TRBJ1-5|NA|NA|TRBV2|13
CASTPGIVQPQHF
TGTGCCAGCACCCCGGGGATTGTACAGCCCCAGCATTTT
>TRBJ1-1|once|NA|TRBV12-3/TRBV12-4|12
CASRRTNTEAFF
TGTGCCAGCAGGCGGACTAACACTGAAGCTTTCTTT
>TRBJ1-2|NA|NA|TRBV3-1/TRBV3-2|13
CASSLGETYGYTF
TGTGCCAGCAGTCTTGGGGAGACTTATGGCTACACCTTC
>TRBJ2-5|NA|TRBD1|TRBV15|15
CATSILTGGAETQYF
TGTGCCACCAGCATATTGACAGGGGGCGCGGAGACCCAGTACTTC
>TRBJ1-2|NA|TRBD1|TRBV28|16
CASTPLGSTGNYGYTF
TGTGCCAGCACCCCCCTGGGCTCGACAGGGAACTATGGCTACACCTTC